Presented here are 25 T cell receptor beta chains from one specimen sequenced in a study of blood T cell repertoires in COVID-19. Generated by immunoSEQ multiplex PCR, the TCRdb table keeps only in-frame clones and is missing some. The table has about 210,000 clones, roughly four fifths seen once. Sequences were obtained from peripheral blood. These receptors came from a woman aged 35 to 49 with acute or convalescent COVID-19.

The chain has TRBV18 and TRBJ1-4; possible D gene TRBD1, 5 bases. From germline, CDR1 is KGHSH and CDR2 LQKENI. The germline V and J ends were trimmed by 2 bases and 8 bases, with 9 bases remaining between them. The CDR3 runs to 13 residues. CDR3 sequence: CASSPGNREKLFF. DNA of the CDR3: TGTGCCAGCTCACCAGGGAACAGGGAAAAACTGTTTTTT.

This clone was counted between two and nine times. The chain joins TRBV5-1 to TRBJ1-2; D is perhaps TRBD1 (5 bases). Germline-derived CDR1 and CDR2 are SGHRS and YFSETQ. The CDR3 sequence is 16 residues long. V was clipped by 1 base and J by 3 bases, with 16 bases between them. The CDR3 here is CASSLSTSGGDYGYTF. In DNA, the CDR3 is TGCGCCAGCAGCTTGAGCACTTCCGGGGGGGACTATGGCTACACCTTC.

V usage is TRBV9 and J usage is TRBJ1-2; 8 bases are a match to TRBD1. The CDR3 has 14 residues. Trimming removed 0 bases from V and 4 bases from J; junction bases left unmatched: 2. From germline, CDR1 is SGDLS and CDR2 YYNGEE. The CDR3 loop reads CASSVVTGVYGYTF. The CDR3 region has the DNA TGTGCCAGCAGCGTAGTGACAGGGGTCTATGGCTACACCTTC.

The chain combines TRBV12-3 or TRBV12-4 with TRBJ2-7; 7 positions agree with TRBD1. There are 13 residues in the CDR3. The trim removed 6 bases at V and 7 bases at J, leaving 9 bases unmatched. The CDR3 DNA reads TGTGCCAGCAGGAACACAGGGGTAGGGGAGCAGTACTTC. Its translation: CASRNTGVGEQYF.

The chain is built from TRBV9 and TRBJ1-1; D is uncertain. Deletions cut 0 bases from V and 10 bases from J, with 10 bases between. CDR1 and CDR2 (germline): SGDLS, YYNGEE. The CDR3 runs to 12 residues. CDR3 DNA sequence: TGTGCCAGCAGCGTAGGTAGCAGTCGAGCTTTCTTT. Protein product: CASSVGSSRAFF.

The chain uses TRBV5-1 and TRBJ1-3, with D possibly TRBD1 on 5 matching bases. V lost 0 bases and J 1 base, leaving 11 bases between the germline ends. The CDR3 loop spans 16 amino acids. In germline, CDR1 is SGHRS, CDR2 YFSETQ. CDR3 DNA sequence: TGCGCCAGCAGCTTGGGCGCCCCAGGGTCTGGAAACACCATATATTTT. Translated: CASSLGAPGSGNTIYF.

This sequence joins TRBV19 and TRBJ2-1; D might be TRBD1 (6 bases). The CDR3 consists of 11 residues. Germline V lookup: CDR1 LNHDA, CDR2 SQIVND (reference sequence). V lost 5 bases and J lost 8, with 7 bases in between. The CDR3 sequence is CASSEGDEQFF. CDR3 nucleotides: TGTGCCAGTAGTGAGGGGGATGAGCAGTTCTTC. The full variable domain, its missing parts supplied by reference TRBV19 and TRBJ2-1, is DGGITQSPKYLFRKEGQNVTLSCEQNLNHDAMYWYRQDPGQGLRLIYYSQIVNDFQKGDIAEGYSVSREKKESFPLTVTSAQKNPTAFYLCASSEGDEQFFGPGTRLTVL.

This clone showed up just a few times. CDR3 region: CASSIKQGPHTF. The CDR3 DNA sequence: TGTGCCAGTAGTATTAAACAGGGCCCGCACACCTTC. The J gene is TRBJ1-2, the V gene TRBV19, with a weak D call TRBD1 (6 bases). The V end lost 3 bases, the J end lost 12 bases, and 14 bases lay between the germline ends. This CDR3 spans 12 amino acids. CDR1 is LNHDA and CDR2 is SQIVND in the germline V gene (reference sequence).

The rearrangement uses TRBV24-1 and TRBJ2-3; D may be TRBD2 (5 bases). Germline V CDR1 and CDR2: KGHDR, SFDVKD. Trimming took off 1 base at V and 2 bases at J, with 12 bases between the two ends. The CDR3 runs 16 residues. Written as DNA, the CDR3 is TGTGCCACCAGTGATTTCGGGGAGCCTAACACAGATACGCAGTATTTT. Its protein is CATSDFGEPNTDTQYF.

The DNA of the CDR3 is TGTGCCAGCAGCCAAGATTTGGCAGACAATCAGCCCCAGCATTTT. Its protein is CASSQDLADNQPQHF. The chain combines TRBV4-2 with TRBJ1-5, with unresolved D. The length of the CDR3 is 15 residues. V lost 0 bases to trimming and J lost 3 bases, with 9 bases between them. Per the germline V gene, CDR1 is LGHNA and CDR2 is YNFKEQ.

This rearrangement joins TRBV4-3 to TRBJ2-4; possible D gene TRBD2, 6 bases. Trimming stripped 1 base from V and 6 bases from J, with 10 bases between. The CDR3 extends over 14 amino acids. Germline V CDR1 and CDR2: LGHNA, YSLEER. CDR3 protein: CASSQGGVGNIQYF. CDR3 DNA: TGCGCCAGCAGCCAAGGGGGGGTTGGAAACATTCAGTACTTC.

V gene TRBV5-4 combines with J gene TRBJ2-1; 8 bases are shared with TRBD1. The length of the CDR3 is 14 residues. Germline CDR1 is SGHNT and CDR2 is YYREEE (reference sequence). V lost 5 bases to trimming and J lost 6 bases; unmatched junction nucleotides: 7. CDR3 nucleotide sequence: TGTGCCAGCAGACCAGGGGGCGCGGGCAATGAGCAGTTCTTC. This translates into CASRPGGAGNEQFF. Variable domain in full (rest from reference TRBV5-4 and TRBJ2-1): ETGVTQSPTHLIKTRGQQVTLRCSSQSGHNTVSWYQQALGQGPQFIFQYYREEENGRGNFPPRFSGLQFPNYSSELNVNALELDDSALYLCASRPGGAGNEQFFGPGTRLTVL.

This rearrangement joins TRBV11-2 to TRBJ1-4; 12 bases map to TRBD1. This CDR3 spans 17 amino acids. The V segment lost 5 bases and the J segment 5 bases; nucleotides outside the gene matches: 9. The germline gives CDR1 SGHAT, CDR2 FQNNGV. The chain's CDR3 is CASSTGTGGSGNEKLFF. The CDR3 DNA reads TGTGCCAGCAGCACCGGGACAGGGGGCAGTGGGAATGAAAAACTGTTTTTT.

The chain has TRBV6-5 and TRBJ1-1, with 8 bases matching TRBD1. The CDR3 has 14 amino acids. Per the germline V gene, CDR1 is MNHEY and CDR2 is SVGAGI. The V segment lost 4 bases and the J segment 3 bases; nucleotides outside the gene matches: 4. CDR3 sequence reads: CASSSATGDTEAFF. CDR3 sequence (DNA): TGTGCCAGCAGTTCAGCGACAGGGGACACTGAAGCTTTCTTT.

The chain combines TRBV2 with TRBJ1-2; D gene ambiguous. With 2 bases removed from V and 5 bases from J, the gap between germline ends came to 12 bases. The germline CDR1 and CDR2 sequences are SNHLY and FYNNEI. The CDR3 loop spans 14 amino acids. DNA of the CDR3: TGTGCCAGCAGTGAAACGGACCGGGGATATGGCTACACCTTC. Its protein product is CASSETDRGYGYTF.

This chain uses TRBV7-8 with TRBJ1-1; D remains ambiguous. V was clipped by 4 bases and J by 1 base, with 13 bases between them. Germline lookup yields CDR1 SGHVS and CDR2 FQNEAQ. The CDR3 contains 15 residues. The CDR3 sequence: CASSSYSMGNTEAFF. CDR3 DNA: TGTGCCAGCAGCTCCTATAGCATGGGGAACACTGAAGCTTTCTTT. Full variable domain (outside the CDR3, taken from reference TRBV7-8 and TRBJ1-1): GAGVSQSPRYKVAKRGQDVALRCDPISGHVSLFWYQQALGQGPEFLTYFQNEAQLDKSGLPSDRFFAERPEGSVSTLKIQRTQQEDSAVYLCASSSYSMGNTEAFFGQGTRLTVV.

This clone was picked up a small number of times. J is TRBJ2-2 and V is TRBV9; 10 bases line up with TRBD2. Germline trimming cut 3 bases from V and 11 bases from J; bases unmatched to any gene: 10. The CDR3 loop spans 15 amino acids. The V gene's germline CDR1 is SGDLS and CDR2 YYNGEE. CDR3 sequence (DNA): TGTGCCAGCAGCGGCCAACTAGCGGGAAGAGGAGAGCTGTTTTTT. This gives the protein CASSGQLAGRGELFF. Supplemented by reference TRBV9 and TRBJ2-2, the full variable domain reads DSGVTQTPKHLITATGQRVTLRCSPRSGDLSVYWYQQSLDQGLQFLIQYYNGEERAKGNILERFSAQQFPDLHSELNLSSLELGDSALYFCASSGQLAGRGELFFGEGSRLTVL.

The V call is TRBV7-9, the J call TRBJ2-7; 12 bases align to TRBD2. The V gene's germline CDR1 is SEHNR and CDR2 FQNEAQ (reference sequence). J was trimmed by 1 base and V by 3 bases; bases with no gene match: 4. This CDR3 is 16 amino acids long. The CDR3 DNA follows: TGTGCCAGCAGCTTCGGACTAGCGGGGCCTTCCTACGAGCAGTACTTC. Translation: CASSFGLAGPSYEQYF.

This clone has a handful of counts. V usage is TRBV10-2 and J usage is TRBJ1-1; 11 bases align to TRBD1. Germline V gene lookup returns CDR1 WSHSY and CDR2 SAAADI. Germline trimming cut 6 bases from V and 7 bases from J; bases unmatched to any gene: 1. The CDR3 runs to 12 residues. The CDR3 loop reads CASRGTGGEAFF. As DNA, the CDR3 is TGCGCCAGCAGGGGGACAGGGGGTGAAGCTTTCTTT.

The CDR3, as DNA: TGTGCCAGCAGCTTAGATATTAAGGGGTCAGGGGGTCAGCCCCAGCATTTT. It specifies CASSLDIKGSGGQPQHF. The chain couples TRBV7-9 to TRBJ1-5, with 7 bases fitting TRBD1. Germline V lookup: CDR1 SEHNR, CDR2 FQNEAQ (reference sequence). After removal of 1 base from V and 6 bases from J, the junction contained 12 bases not matched to a gene. The CDR3 totals 17 residues.

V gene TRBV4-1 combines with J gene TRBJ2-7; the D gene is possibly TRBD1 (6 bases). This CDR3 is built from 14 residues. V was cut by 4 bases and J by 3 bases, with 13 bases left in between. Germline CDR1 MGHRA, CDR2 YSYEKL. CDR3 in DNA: TGCGCCAGCAGCCCCCCGGGACAAGTCTACGAGCAGTACTTC. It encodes CASSPPGQVYEQYF.

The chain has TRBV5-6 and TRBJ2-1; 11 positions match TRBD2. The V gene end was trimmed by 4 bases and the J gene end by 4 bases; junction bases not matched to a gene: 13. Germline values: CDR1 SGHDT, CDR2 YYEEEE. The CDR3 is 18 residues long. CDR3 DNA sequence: TGTGCCAGCAGCGATTTACGACTAGCGGGATCCTCATACAATGAGCAGTTCTTC. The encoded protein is CASSDLRLAGSSYNEQFF.

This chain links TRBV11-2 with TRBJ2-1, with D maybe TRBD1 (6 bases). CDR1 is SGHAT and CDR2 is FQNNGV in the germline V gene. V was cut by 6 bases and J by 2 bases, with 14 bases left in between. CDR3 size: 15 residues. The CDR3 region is CASRSSGGAYNEQFF. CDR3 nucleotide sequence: TGTGCCAGCAGGTCTAGTGGGGGCGCCTACAATGAGCAGTTCTTC. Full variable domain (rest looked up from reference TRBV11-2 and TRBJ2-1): EAGVAQSPRYKIIEKRQSVAFWCNPISGHATLYWYQQILGQGPKLLIQFQNNGVVDDSQLPKDRFSAERLKGVDSTLKIQPAKLEDSAVYLCASRSSGGAYNEQFFGPGTRLTVL.

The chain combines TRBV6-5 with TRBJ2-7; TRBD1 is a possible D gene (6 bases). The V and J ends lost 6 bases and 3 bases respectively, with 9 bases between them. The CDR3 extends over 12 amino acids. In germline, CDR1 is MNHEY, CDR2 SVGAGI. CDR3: CASRQGYYEQYF. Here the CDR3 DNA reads TGTGCCAGCAGACAGGGTTACTACGAGCAGTACTTC.

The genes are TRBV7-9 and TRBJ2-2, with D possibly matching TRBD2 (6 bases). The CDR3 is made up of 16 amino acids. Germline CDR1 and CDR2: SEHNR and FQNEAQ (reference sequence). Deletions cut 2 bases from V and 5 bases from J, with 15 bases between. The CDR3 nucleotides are TGTGCCAGCAGCTTAATCGGGAGACTGGGAACCGGGGAGCTGTTTTTT. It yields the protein CASSLIGRLGTGELFF.